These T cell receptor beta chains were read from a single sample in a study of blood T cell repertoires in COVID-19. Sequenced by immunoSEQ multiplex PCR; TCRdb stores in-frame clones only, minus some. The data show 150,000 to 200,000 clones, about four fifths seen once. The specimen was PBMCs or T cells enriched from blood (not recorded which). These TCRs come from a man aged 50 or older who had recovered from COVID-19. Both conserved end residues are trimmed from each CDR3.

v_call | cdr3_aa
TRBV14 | ASSQESPVYGYT
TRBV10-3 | ANQAGGGYGYT
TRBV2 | ASSGTANTEAF
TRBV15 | ATSRESGNQPQH
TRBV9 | ASSDKVGGRGRTEAF
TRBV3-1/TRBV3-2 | ASSIAGGSSINEQF
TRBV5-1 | ASSLEGGNTGELF
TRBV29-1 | SVEGTGDGYT
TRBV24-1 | ATSADDRGRHGYT
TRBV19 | ASRFRGSGANVLT
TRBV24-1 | ATSDEDPSGETQY
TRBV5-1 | ASSLVTAGYGYT
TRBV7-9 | ASSLVQDQETQY
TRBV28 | ASSERDREQY
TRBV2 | ASSDGTVKVTPLH
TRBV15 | ATSRERGSKNIQY
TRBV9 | ASSVDQTATDYGYT
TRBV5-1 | ASSPQPLAGVEETQY
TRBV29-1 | SVAGVGRNTEAF
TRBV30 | AWSQGAGQPQH
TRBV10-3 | AISETADEAF
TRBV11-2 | ASSLSGAVMNTEAF
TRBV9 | ASSRAPTSGNTIY
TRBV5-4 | ASSLQGASHEQY
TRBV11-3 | ASSLAGQNTEAF
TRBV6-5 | ASSSIAGGRTDTQY
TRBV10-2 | ASSLGRPDTNYGYT
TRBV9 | ASSPMAIGGAPLH
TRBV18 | ASSPGTSGWTNTGELF